This TCR beta chain was identified in a study of OX40 agonist ivuxolimab in advanced cancers. As for the study in general: While on treatment, patients had intravenous ivuxolimab at 0.01 to 10 mg/kg every 2 weeks. Three patients, one with hepatocellular carcinoma and two with cutaneous melanoma, achieved partial responses.

Produced via immunoSEQ multiplex PCR; TCRdb's table is partial and in-frame only. Of 100,000 or so clones listed, about 92% were seen once; the top ten hold approximately 3.6%. On this clone itself: Its specificity is not known.

Study-wide findings and caveats: The CD4+ and CD8+ T cells in the blood had expanded clonally by week 6 at 0.1 to 3.0 mg/kg. Expanded clones were, on average, more numerous in CD8+ T cells than in CD4+.

The CDR3 extends over 15 amino acids. Germline V gives CDR1 SNHLY, CDR2 FYNNEI. J lost 6 bases, V lost 6 bases, and 13 bases had no gene match. Sequencing was performed on CD4+ or CD8+ T cells sorted from blood, taken in a trial of the OX40 agonist ivuxolimab. The J gene is TRBJ1-2, the V gene TRBV2; TRBD1 aligns across 7 bases. This TCR was sampled from an adult with an advanced solid tumor such as melanoma, head and neck, liver or kidney cancer. CDR3 sequence: CASSLGRDSRDGYTF. In DNA, the CDR3 is TGTGCCAGCAGCTTAGGCCGGGACAGCCGAGATGGCTACACCTTC.